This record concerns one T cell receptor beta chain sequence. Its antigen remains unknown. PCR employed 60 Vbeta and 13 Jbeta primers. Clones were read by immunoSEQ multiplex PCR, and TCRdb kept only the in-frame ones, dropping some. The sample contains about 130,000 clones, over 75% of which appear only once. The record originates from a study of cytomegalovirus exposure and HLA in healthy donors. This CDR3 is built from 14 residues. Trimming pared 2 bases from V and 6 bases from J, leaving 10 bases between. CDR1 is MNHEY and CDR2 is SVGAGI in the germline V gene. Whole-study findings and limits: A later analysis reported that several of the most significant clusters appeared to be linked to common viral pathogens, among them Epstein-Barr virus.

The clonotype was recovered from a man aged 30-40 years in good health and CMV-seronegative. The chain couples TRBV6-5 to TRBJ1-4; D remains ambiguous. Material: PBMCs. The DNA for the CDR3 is TGTGCCAGCAGTTACGCGCAGGATTATGAAAAACTGTTTTTT. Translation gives CASSYAQDYEKLFF.